This T cell receptor beta chain was captured by sequencing in a study of T cell responses to AZD1222 COVID-19 vaccine listed by TCRdb under 2021. As for the study more broadly: TCR sequencing was performed for more than 230 trial participants, of whom some 200 were given two doses of AZD1222 and roughly 25 were given two doses of MenACWY control vaccine. Trial participants were enrolled into age subgroups of 18-55, 56-69 and 70-plus years, which contained about 160, 30 and 59 TCR-sequenced participants, respectively. Results and caveats for the whole study, not just this receptor: A significant rise in spike-specific TCR breadth and depth was observed after two AZD1222 doses relative to day 0 and relative to MenACWY recipients. Conclusions about previously exposed vaccinees are limited because only a handful of AZD1222 recipients were SARS-CoV-2 seropositive at baseline. Participants were mostly white British and included more females than males, and it was suggested by the authors that clonal diversity may have been underestimated. Because no day 14 peak-response samples were available, repertoires were characterized only after the peak T cell response. In the small 56-69-year group, the increase in depth fell short of significance, most likely because of low power. Epitopes outside the regions mutated in the B.1.351 and B.1.1.7 variants were reportedly recognized by nearly half of the unique spike-specific TCRs. The whole spike protein was spanned by vaccine-associated CD4 TCRs, and dominant responses were seen in regions 160-218 and 743-854.

Concerning this clone itself: It lacks a known antigen. Base qualities were left out, and no much larger clone turns up one base away.

The germline V and J ends show losses of 5 bases and 7 bases respectively, and no gene match explains 3 bases of the junction. The CDR3 starts with the cysteine, ends with the phenylalanine, and has 12 residues. The read is trimmed to its CDR3 DNA, 36 bases read in frame from base 1. The time point label for this specimen denotes: about 28 days (+/-7) after the second vaccine dose. Because spike-specific TCR depth and breadth did not differ between the two schedules, AZD1222 recipients who got a second dose at roughly 4 weeks were pooled with those who got a second dose at roughly 12 weeks. Vaccinee samples came from UK trials COV001 and COV002, including a single-blind randomized controlled phase 2/3 trial of AZD1222 (ChAdOx1 nCoV-19) in healthy adults. For TCRbeta chain sequencing, PBMC samples from trial participants were taken at day 0 and at day 28 after the second dose. The CDR3 regions of human TCRbeta chains were subjected to immunosequencing. The original methods were these. Repertoire TCRs were checked for matches against a reference library of SARS-CoV-2-specific TCRs that had been generated using the MIRA antigen-specificity platform. Breadth was defined as the fraction of unique TCRs that were SARS-CoV-2-associated, and depth was defined as the fraction of total T cells that were SARS-CoV-2-associated. Using the MIRA data, each spike-specific TCR was assigned both to the spike region to which the TCR was reactive and to a CD4 or CD8 class. Log10-transformed breadth and depth values were compared by one-way ANOVA with Sidak's multiple comparisons tests. TCRdb provides this immuneACCESS table in a form limited to in-frame rearrangements. Some clones are lacking; in checked studies, under half of them reflect an unresolved V gene, and why the rest are absent is not known. From that table come the V and J calls and clone size; the DNA was used to work out D and trimming. The sample contains more than 100,000 clones, around 87% of them found a single time. In total, the top ten clones hold around 2.5% of the sample.

The V gene is TRBV12-3 or TRBV12-4 and the J gene is TRBJ1-2, and TRBD1 matches 8 of the central bases. The TCR sequence derives from an adult who received the AZD1222 COVID-19 vaccine. The sample was peripheral blood, taken 28 days after the second AZD1222 dose. In nucleotides, the sequence is TGTGCCAGCAGTCAGGGGGCGGTTGGCTACACCTTC. Translated, it reads CASSQGAVGYTF.